This passage covers 18 T cell receptor beta chains from one sample sequenced in a study of cytomegalovirus exposure and HLA in healthy donors. A multiplex PCR was run with 60 Vbeta primers and 13 Jbeta primers. Using immunoSEQ multiplex PCR, the repertoire was profiled, and TCRdb retains in-frame clones only, with some absent. The sample shows 100,000 to 150,000 clones, around four fifths of them seen only once. The sequenced sample consisted of PBMCs. All receptors derive from a young man in good health and CMV-seropositive.

This clone appeared a few times. The chain has TRBV5-1 and TRBJ2-7, with D possibly being TRBD2 (6 bases). With 4 bases removed from V and 5 bases from J, the gap between germline ends came to 16 bases. The CDR3 totals 14 residues. Germline-derived CDR1 and CDR2 are SGHRS and YFSETQ. CDR3 nucleotides: TGCGCCAGCAGCCTAATCGAGACTAGTAACGAGCAGTACTTC. Translation gives CASSLIETSNEQYF.

The rearrangement joins TRBV11-2 to TRBJ1-2; 7 bases match TRBD1. The junction had 18 bases not matched to a gene; V was cut back by 7 bases and J by 4 bases. The germline V gene has CDR1 SGHAT and CDR2 FQNNGV. CDR3 length: 17 residues. The DNA for the CDR3 is TGTGCCAGCACCCCGATTCAAACAACAGGGGCCAGCTATGGCTACACCTTC. Residues: CASTPIQTTGASYGYTF.

This clone was counted a single time. The chain recombines TRBV18 with TRBJ2-3; 9 bases map to TRBD2. Per germline, CDR1 KGHSH and CDR2 LQKENI. The CDR3 runs 14 residues. Trimming took 4 bases from V and 4 from J; bases not matched to a gene: 3. In DNA, the CDR3 is TGTGCCAGCTCACGGCGGGGGGGCCCAGATACGCAGTATTTT. Translating it yields CASSRRGGPDTQYF.

The J gene is TRBJ2-1, the V gene TRBV6-5, with D maybe TRBD2 (6 bases). CDR3 length: 13 amino acids. Per the germline V gene, CDR1 is MNHEY and CDR2 is SVGAGI. V shed 6 bases and J shed 9 bases, with 15 bases lying between them. CDR3: CASRAGTSGEQFF. In DNA, the CDR3 is TGTGCCAGCAGGGCCGGGACTTCGGGTGAGCAGTTCTTC.

The chain joins TRBV5-1 to TRBJ1-2; possibly TRBD1 for D (6 bases). This CDR3 is 14 amino acids long. V was cut by 1 base and J by 4 bases, with 11 bases left in between. In germline, CDR1 is SGHRS, CDR2 YFSETQ. The chain's CDR3 is CASSLNTGSYGYTF. CDR3 DNA sequence: TGCGCCAGCAGCTTGAATACAGGGTCCTATGGCTACACCTTC.

The chain has TRBV19 and TRBJ2-7; D gene uncertain. The V gene lost 6 bases and the J gene lost 3 bases, with 12 bases spanning the gap. Germline values: CDR1 LNHDA, CDR2 SQIVND (reference sequence). The length of the CDR3 is 13 residues. CDR3: CASRRGHGYEQYF. The CDR3 nucleotides are TGTGCCAGTAGACGAGGCCATGGCTACGAGCAGTACTTC.

The chain carries TRBV2 and TRBJ2-2, with D perhaps TRBD1 (6 bases). The CDR3 length is 18 residues. Per germline, CDR1 SNHLY and CDR2 FYNNEI. V was cut by 6 bases and J by 0 bases, with 20 bases left in between. The CDR3 spells CASRARGSTETNTGELFF. In nucleotides, the CDR3 is TGTGCCAGCAGGGCCAGGGGATCGACAGAGACGAACACCGGGGAGCTGTTTTTT. Variable domain in full (rest from reference TRBV2 and TRBJ2-2): EPEVTQTPSHQVTQMGQEVILRCVPISNHLYFYWYRQILGQKVEFLVSFYNNEISEKSEIFDDQFSVERPDGSNFTLKIRSTKLEDSAMYFCASRARGSTETNTGELFFGEGSRLTVL.

The chain links TRBV19 to TRBJ2-3, with D hard to call. Germline-derived CDR1 and CDR2 are LNHDA and SQIVND (reference sequence). The CDR3 loop spans 14 amino acids. The V and J ends lost 6 bases and 0 bases respectively, with 10 bases between them. The CDR3 loop is CASRPYPSTDTQYF. The CDR3 region has the DNA TGTGCCAGTAGACCCTACCCGAGCACAGATACGCAGTATTTT.

Regarding this clone: Different DNA sequences within this sample yield the same CDR3. This chain uses TRBV9 with TRBJ2-1, with 11 positions matching TRBD2. Germline loops: CDR1 SGDLS, CDR2 YYNGEE. This CDR3 region has 16 residues. V dropped 3 bases and J dropped 3; count of bases not matched to a gene: 5. The CDR3 bases are TGTGCCAGCAGCGGAGGAACTAGCGGGGGCTACAATGAGCAGTTCTTC. Protein: CASSGGTSGGYNEQFF.

Notes on this clone: This specimen includes other DNA sequences encoding the same CDR3. The CDR3 sequence is CASSLGGSETQYF. In DNA form, the CDR3 reads TGTGCCAGCAGCCTGGGAGGGTCGGAGACCCAGTACTTC. The chain employs TRBV7-9 and TRBJ2-5; 7 bases align to TRBD2. V lost 5 bases, J lost 5 bases, and 5 bases stayed unmatched. Germline values: CDR1 SEHNR, CDR2 FQNEAQ (reference sequence). The CDR3 is 13 residues long.

Only one count was recorded for this clone. The rearrangement uses TRBV15 and TRBJ2-5, with D possibly TRBD2 on 5 matching bases. This CDR3 spans 13 amino acids. Germline CDR1 LNHNV, CDR2 YYDKDF (reference sequence). Trimming removed 5 bases at V and 6 bases at J, with 13 bases between. The chain's CDR3 is CATSQDLAKTQYF. CDR3 coding DNA: TGTGCCACCAGCCAGGACTTAGCTAAGACCCAGTACTTC.

The CDR3 coding sequence is TGTGCCAGCAGCCCCCTAGACAGAAACTACGAGCAGTACTTC. Encoded protein: CASSPLDRNYEQYF. V gene TRBV13 combines with J gene TRBJ2-7; D may be TRBD1 (5 bases). Germline V gene sequence: CDR1 PRHDT, CDR2 FYEKMQ (reference sequence). V was pared by 5 bases and J by 3 bases, with 14 bases between. The CDR3 loop spans 14 amino acids.

J is TRBJ1-1 and V is TRBV5-1; the match to TRBD1 covers 11 bases. The trim removed 4 bases at V and 11 bases at J, leaving 7 bases unmatched. The CDR3 contains 13 residues. The germline V gene encodes CDR1 SGHRS and CDR2 YFSETQ. CDR3 DNA: TGCGCCAGCAGCCCCGGGACAGGGGGAGCGGCTTTCTTT. Its protein is CASSPGTGGAAFF.

The V and J genes are TRBV2 and TRBJ1-4, with TRBD1 matching 8 bases. CDR3 length: 17 amino acids. V dropped 6 bases and J dropped 5; count of bases not matched to a gene: 14. Germline CDR1 and CDR2: SNHLY and FYNNEI. CDR3 sequence (DNA): TGTGCCAGCAGGAATCCGAAGCTGACAGGGGTAAATGAAAAACTGTTTTTT. Its translation: CASRNPKLTGVNEKLFF.

V is TRBV7-9 and J is TRBJ1-1, with no clear D. CDR1 SEHNR and CDR2 FQNEAQ come from the germline V gene (reference sequence). The CDR3 is 12 residues long. Trimming shortened V by 3 bases and J by 8 bases, and 10 bases separated the two germline ends. CDR3 sequence: CASSFGGVEAFF. The CDR3 bases are TGTGCCAGCAGCTTCGGCGGGGTAGAAGCTTTCTTT.

This chain's CDR3 is CTTPPGHGNQPQHF. As DNA, the CDR3 is TGCACCACTCCACCAGGGCACGGCAATCAGCCCCAGCATTTT. This sequence joins TRBV1 and TRBJ1-5; the table calls TRBD1, which could not be checked here. TRBV1 is given as a pseudogene. There are 14 residues in the CDR3.

This clone was detected once. The gene calls are TRBV21-1 and TRBJ2-5; the table's D call of TRBD1 was not tested on the DNA. TRBV21-1 is classified as a pseudogene. The CDR3 extends over 14 amino acids. CDR3 residues: CASSNRDRQETQYF. Here the CDR3 DNA reads TGTGCCAGCAGCAACCGGGACAGACAAGAGACCCAGTACTTC.

The chain recombines TRBV5-1 with TRBJ2-1; 9 bases are a match to TRBD1. The length of the CDR3 is 15 residues. J lost 4 bases, V lost 0 bases, and 2 bases had no gene match. The germline V gene has CDR1 SGHRS and CDR2 YFSETQ. Here the CDR3 DNA reads TGCGCCAGCAGCTTGGTGGGGACAGGGTACAATGAGCAGTTCTTC. This gives the protein CASSLVGTGYNEQFF. The whole variable domain, filled in from reference TRBV5-1 and TRBJ2-1, reads KAGVTQTPRYLIKTRGQQVTLSCSPISGHRSVSWYQQTPGQGLQFLFEYFSETQRNKGNFPGRFSGRQFSNSRSEMNVSTLELGDSALYLCASSLVGTGYNEQFFGPGTRLTVL.